This TCR beta chain was sequenced during a study of cytomegalovirus exposure and HLA in healthy donors (dated by TCRdb to the late 2010s). Regarding the research as a whole: According to a later analysis, the roughly 120 validation repertoires were produced on the same platform as the 666 repertoires of the first cohort. The study was designed to test whether signatures of past pathogen exposure could be identified by cataloging public T cell receptors. A separate validation cohort of approximately 120 different subjects was used in addition to the 666-subject first cohort. The study combined high-throughput TCR immunosequencing, statistical association of individual TCRs with disease status, and machine learning to predict cytomegalovirus infection status.

The germline V gene yields SQVTM for CDR1 and ANQGSEA for CDR2. Relative to germline, V is 7 bases shorter and J is 5 bases shorter, with 19 bases between their ends. The CDR3 holds 14 amino acids from the cysteine to the phenylalanine. This entry keeps only the CDR3 DNA: 42 bases, framed from base 1. Overall study outcomes, separate from this receptor: The classifier was reported to diagnose cytomegalovirus status with high specificity and sensitivity in both the original and validation cohorts. A later analysis found that TCRs clustered in the first cohort also tended to co-occur in the 130 or so validation repertoires, with 94% of cluster scores above 0. Three of the identified cytomegalovirus-associated TCR beta chains were confirmed in vitro to be specific for cytomegalovirus antigens. All 120 or so repertoires were used to score co-occurrence in the validation cohort in a later analysis, because that analysis had no HLA typing for the cohort. According to the authors, the approach could potentially be generalized to other disease states and immunological phenotypes. Most TCR sequences were observed very rarely across donors, whereas some public TCRs were present in many individuals. In the study, some 160 TCR beta chains were listed as associated with cytomegalovirus.

This clone was seen only once. The specificity of this receptor is unknown. Base qualities are missing; no much larger clone stands one base away. The donors belonged to the validation cohort of around 130 subjects, which was separate from the approximately 660-subject first cohort. The library was prepared using the immunoSEQ multiplex PCR assay. From the authors' description of their analysis: A statistical classification framework was built for diagnosing cytomegalovirus status from the catalog of TCR beta chain sequences. The table comes from immuneACCESS by way of TCRdb, which keeps in-frame sequences with V and J called. Part of the clones is missing from these tables; in studies checked, under half for an unresolved V gene and the rest for unknown reasons. V, J and clone size are those of that table, while D and trimming were read from the DNA. Counted in this sample were 150,000 or so clones; roughly 89% of them appeared once. 1% to 1.5% of the sample comes from the top ten.

Rearrangement joined TRBV29-1 to TRBJ2-3; matching of 5 bases hints at TRBD2 as the D gene. The sequenced sample was PBMCs. This clonotype was obtained from a woman aged 18-29 years in good health and CMV-seronegative. The bases read TGCAGCGCCGGACTTTCTTTGGATGGAGATACGCAGTATTTT. This sequence encodes CSAGLSLDGDTQYF.